Listed below are T cell receptor beta chains from one sample, sequenced in a study of blood T cell repertoires in COVID-19. The protocol was immunoSEQ multiplex PCR, while the TCRdb copy is restricted to in-frame clones and leaves out a portion. The sample contains 200,000 to 250,000 clones, roughly 85% of which appear only once. The sample taken for sequencing was PBMCs or T cells enriched from blood (not recorded which). The origin of the receptors is a woman between 45 and 60 years old who had been exposed to COVID-19. CDR3s include the opening cysteine and the closing phenylalanine or tryptophan. The D gene is left open where the match is weak.

>TRBJ1-5|TRBV6-1|NA
CASSEALGGNQPQHF
TGTGCCAGCAGTGAAGCCCTAGGGGGTAATCAGCCCCAGCATTTT
>TRBJ1-2|TRBV7-2|TRBD1
CASSLSRTGYGYTF
TGTGCCAGCAGCTTATCACGGACAGGCTATGGCTACACCTTC
>TRBJ1-2|TRBV30|NA
CPLSLGSASNYGYTF
TGTCCCCTCAGCCTGGGGAGTGCGTCTAACTATGGCTACACCTTC
>TRBJ2-1|TRBV24-1|TRBD2
CATSDSLPGLGSSEQFF
TGTGCCACCAGTGATTCCCTCCCGGGACTAGGGTCCAGTGAGCAGTTCTTC
>TRBJ2-3|TRBV27|TRBD2
CASSKVAGAHGSTDTQYF
TGTGCCAGCAGTAAGGTAGCGGGGGCCCATGGTAGCACAGATACGCAGTATTTT
>TRBJ1-4|TRBV7-9|TRBD1
CASSLARQGFNSYEKLFF
TGTGCCAGCAGCTTAGCGCGACAGGGATTTAACAGTTATGAAAAACTGTTTTTT
>TRBJ2-1|TRBV11-2|TRBD2
CASSLGTSGGGEQFF
TGTGCCAGCAGCCTAGGGACTAGCGGGGGGGGAGAGCAGTTCTTC
>TRBJ1-1|TRBV2|TRBD1
CASSRDRYNTEAFF
TGTGCCAGCAGTCGGGACAGATATAACACTGAAGCTTTCTTT
>TRBJ2-3|TRBV4-1|TRBD2
CASSQASGGYGADTQYF
TGCGCCAGCAGCCAGGCTAGCGGGGGCTACGGCGCAGATACGCAGTATTTT
>TRBJ2-7|TRBV7-2|TRBD2
CASSLDGGGVPYEQYF
TGTGCCAGCAGCTTAGACGGCGGGGGGGTCCCCTACGAGCAGTACTTC
>TRBJ2-4|TRBV7-2|TRBD1
CASSPSTGGVNIQYF
TGTGCCAGCAGCCCCTCGACAGGGGGAGTAAACATTCAGTACTTC
>TRBJ2-5|TRBV5-1|TRBD2
CASSLGTSLDQYF
TGCGCCAGCAGCTTGGGGACTAGCCTAGACCAGTACTTC
>TRBJ1-2|TRBV29-1|NA
CSVEQGYSYTF
TGCAGCGTTGAACAGGGGTATAGCTACACCTTC